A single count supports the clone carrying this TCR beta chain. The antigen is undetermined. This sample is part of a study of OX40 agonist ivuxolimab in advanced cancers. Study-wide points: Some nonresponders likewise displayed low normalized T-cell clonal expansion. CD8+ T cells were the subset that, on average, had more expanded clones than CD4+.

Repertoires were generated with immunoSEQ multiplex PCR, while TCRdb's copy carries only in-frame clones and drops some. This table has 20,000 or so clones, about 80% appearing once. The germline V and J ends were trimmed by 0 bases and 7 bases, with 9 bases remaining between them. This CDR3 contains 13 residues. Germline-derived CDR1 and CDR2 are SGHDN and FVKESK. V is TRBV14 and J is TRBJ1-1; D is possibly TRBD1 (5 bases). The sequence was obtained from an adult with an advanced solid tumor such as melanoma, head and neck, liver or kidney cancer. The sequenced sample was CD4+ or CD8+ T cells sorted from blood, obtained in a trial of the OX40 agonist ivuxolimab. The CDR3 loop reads CASSQDMDNEAFF. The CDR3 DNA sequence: TGTGCCAGCAGCCAAGATATGGACAATGAAGCTTTCTTT.